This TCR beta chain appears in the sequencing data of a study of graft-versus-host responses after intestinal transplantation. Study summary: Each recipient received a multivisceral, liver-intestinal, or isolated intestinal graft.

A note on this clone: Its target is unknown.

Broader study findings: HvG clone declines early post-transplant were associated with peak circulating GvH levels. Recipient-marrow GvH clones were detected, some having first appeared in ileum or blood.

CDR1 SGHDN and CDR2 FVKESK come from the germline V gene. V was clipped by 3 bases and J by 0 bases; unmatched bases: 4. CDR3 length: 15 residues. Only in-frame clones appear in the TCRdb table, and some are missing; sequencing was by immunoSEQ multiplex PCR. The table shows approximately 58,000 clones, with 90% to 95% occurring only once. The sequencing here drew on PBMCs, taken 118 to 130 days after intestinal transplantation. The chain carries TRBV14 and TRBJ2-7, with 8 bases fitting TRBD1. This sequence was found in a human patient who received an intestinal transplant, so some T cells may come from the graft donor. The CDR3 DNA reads TGTGCCAGCAGCCATTGGACAGGGAGCTCCTACGAGCAGTACTTC. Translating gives CASSHWTGSSYEQYF.